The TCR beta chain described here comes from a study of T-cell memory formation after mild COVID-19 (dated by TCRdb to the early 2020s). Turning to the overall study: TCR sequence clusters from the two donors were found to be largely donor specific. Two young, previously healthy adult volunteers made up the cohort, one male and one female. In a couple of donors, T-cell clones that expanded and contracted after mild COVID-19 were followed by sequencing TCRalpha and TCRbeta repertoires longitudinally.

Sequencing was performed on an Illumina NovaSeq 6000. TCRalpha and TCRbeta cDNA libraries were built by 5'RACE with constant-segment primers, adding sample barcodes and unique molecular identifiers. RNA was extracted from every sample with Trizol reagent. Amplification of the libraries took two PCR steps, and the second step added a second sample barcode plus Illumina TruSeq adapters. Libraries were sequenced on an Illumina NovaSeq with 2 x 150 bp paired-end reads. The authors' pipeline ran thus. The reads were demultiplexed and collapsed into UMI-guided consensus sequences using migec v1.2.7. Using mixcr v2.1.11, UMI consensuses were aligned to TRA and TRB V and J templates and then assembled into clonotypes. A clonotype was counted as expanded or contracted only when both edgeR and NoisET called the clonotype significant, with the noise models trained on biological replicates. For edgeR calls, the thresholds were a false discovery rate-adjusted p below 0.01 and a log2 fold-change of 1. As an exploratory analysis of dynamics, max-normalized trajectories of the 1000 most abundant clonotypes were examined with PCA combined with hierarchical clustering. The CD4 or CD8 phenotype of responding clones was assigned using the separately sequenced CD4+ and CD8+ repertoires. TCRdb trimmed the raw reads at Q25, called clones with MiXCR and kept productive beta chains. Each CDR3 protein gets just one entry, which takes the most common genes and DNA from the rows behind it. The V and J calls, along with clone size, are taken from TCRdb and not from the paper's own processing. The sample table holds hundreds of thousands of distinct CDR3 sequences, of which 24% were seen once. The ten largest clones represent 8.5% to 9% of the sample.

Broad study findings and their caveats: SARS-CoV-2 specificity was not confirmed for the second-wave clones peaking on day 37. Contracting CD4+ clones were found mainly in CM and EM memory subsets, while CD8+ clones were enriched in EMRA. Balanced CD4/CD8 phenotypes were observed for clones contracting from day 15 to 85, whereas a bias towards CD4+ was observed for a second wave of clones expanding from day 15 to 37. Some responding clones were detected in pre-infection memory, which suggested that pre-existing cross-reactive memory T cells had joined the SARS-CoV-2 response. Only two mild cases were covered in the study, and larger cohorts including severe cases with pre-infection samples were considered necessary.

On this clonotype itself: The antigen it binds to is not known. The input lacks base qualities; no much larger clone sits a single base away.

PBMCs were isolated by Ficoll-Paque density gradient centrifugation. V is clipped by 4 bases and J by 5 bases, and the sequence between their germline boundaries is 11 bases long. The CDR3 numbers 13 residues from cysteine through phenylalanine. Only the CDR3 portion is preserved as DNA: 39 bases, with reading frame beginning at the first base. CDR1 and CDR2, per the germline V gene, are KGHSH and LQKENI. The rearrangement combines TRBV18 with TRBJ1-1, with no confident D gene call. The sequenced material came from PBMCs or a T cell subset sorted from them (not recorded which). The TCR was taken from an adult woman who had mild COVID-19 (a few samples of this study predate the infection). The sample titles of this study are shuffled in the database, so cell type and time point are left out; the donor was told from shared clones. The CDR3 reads CASSQGVFTEAFF. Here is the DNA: TGTGCCAGCTCACAGGGAGTGTTTACTGAAGCTTTCTTT. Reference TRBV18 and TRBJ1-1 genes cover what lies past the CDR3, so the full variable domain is NAGVMQNPRHLVRRRGQEARLRCSPMKGHSHVYWYRQLPEEGLKFMVYLQKENIIDESGMPKERFSAEFPKEGPSILRIQQVVRGDSAAYFCASSQGVFTEAFFGQGTRLTVV.